Here is one TCR beta chain with its context. This sample was taken from a study of control samples from healthy donors and cancer patients. Germline V lookup: CDR1 SGDLS, CDR2 YYNGEE. Trimming pared 0 bases from V and 7 bases from J, leaving 10 bases between. CDR3 length: 14 amino acids. Sequencing was performed with immunoSEQ multiplex PCR; in TCRdb, only in-frame clones are kept and a portion is missing. The repertoire holds roughly 99,000 clones, with around 82% as singletons. The specimen was blood. This TCR was recovered from a man aged 55 to 70 in good health. The chain joins TRBV9 to TRBJ2-2; a possible D gene is TRBD1 (6 bases). The CDR3 sequence is CASSVVGAGGELFF. The CDR3 bases are TGTGCCAGCAGCGTAGTGGGGGCGGGCGGGGAGCTGTTTTTT.